Listed here are 29 T cell receptor beta chains from one sample, sequenced in a study of blood T cell repertoires in COVID-19. Assay used: immunoSEQ multiplex PCR; TCRdb lists only in-frame clones, some missing. The sample has tens of thousands of clones; over 80% are singletons. Sequenced sample: peripheral blood. These receptors came from a woman in her sixties with acute or convalescent COVID-19.

The J gene is TRBJ2-1, the V gene TRBV29-1; TRBD2 might be the D (6 bases). In germline, CDR1 is SQVTM, CDR2 ANQGSEA. V was cut by 3 bases and J by 8 bases, with 14 bases left in between. CDR3 size: 13 residues. The CDR3 region is CSVDGGAVDEQFF. CDR3 bases: TGCAGCGTTGATGGAGGGGCGGTGGATGAGCAGTTCTTC.

The chain combines TRBV25-1 with TRBJ2-1; 8 bases fit TRBD2. Trimming at V came to 2 bases and at J to 4 bases, leaving 4 bases not matched to a gene. The CDR3 length is 15 residues. Germline CDR1 is MGHDK and CDR2 is SYGVNS. CDR3 loop: CASSESGGRYNEQFF. CDR3 nucleotides: TGTGCCAGCAGTGAAAGTGGCGGGAGGTACAATGAGCAGTTCTTC.

This chain uses TRBV19 with TRBJ1-6; 7 bases are a match to TRBD1. CDR3 size: 16 residues. The germline V gene has CDR1 LNHDA and CDR2 SQIVND (reference sequence). With V trimmed by 4 bases and J by 5 bases, 8 bases remained unmatched. CDR3 sequence (DNA): TGTGCCAGTAGTACCCCCTCCGGGACAGATAATTCACCCCTCCACTTT. Translation gives CASSTPSGTDNSPLHF.

V and J are TRBV28 and TRBJ2-1; 10 bases agree with TRBD2. Trimming removed 5 bases from V and 6 bases from J; junction bases left unmatched: 13. The CDR3 length is 17 residues. Per germline, CDR1 MDHEN and CDR2 SYDVKM. The CDR3 reads CASSPNPYGTSANEQFF. The CDR3 region has the DNA TGTGCCAGCAGTCCCAACCCCTACGGGACTAGCGCCAATGAGCAGTTCTTC. The full variable domain, rest sourced from reference TRBV28 and TRBJ2-1, is DVKVTQSSRYLVKRTGEKVFLECVQDMDHENMFWYRQDPGLGLRLIYFSYDVKMKEKGDIPEGYSVSREKKERFSLILESASTNQTSMYLCASSPNPYGTSANEQFFGPGTRLTVL.

V is TRBV18 and J is TRBJ2-3, with 8 bases aligning to TRBD2. The trim removed 3 bases at V and 4 bases at J, leaving 6 bases unmatched. The CDR3 totals 15 residues. CDR1 and CDR2 from the germline V gene are KGHSH and LQKENI. The CDR3 region is CASSPASGFSDTQYF. CDR3 coding DNA: TGTGCCAGCTCACCCGCTAGCGGGTTCTCAGATACGCAGTATTTT.

The chain has TRBV9 and TRBJ2-1, with 8 bases that match TRBD2. Trimming cost V 0 bases and J 5 bases; bases outside gene matches: 7. The CDR3 runs 16 residues. Per germline, CDR1 SGDLS and CDR2 YYNGEE. The CDR3 coding sequence is TGTGCCAGCAGCGTAGCTCTTGCGACTAGCGACAATGAGCAGTTCTTC. Protein product: CASSVALATSDNEQFF.

V usage is TRBV28 and J usage is TRBJ2-7, with a possible D match to TRBD2 (6 bases). The CDR3 runs to 14 residues. The V gene lost 5 bases and the J gene lost 6 bases, with 17 bases spanning the gap. Germline assignment: CDR1 MDHEN and CDR2 SYDVKM. The CDR3 nucleotides are TGTGCCAGCAGTCCCCTGGACTACCCGGGCGAGCAGTACTTC. As protein: CASSPLDYPGEQYF.

The V and J genes are TRBV29-1 and TRBJ2-1; D might be TRBD1 (7 bases). V lost 4 bases and J lost 7, with 20 bases in between. The CDR3 is 15 residues long. CDR1 SQVTM and CDR2 ANQGSEA come from the germline V gene. The CDR3 reads CSVGLARGAENEQFF. CDR3 DNA sequence: TGCAGCGTTGGTTTAGCCAGGGGGGCTGAAAATGAGCAGTTCTTC.

This rearrangement joins TRBV12-2 to TRBJ1-3; TRBD1 reflects the table's D call only, with no check against the DNA. TRBV12-2 corresponds to a pseudogene. There are 17 residues in the CDR3. CDR3 in amino acids: CASRLAPSGSSGNTIYF. CDR3 sequence (DNA): TGTGCAAGTCGCTTGGCCCCGTCTGGCAGCTCTGGAAACACCATATATTTT.

The chain links TRBV24-1 to TRBJ2-1; 7 bases match TRBD2. The CDR3 totals 16 residues. Trimming at V came to 4 bases and at J to 0 bases, leaving 5 bases not matched to a gene. Germline V gene lookup returns CDR1 KGHDR and CDR2 SFDVKD. This chain's CDR3 is CATSDPSGASYNEQFF. The CDR3 region has the DNA TGTGCCACCAGTGACCCGAGCGGGGCCTCCTACAATGAGCAGTTCTTC.

The chain combines TRBV27 with TRBJ2-3; 8 bases match TRBD2. Germline V gives CDR1 MNHEY, CDR2 SMNVEV (reference sequence). The CDR3 is 15 residues long. Germline trimming cut 2 bases from V and 3 bases from J; bases unmatched to any gene: 4. This CDR3 reads CASSLKASGTDTQYF. The DNA of the CDR3 is TGTGCCAGCAGTTTAAAGGCTAGCGGGACAGATACGCAGTATTTT.

The V and J genes are TRBV2 and TRBJ1-6; 11 bases fit TRBD1. CDR3 length equals 20 residues. The V and J ends lost 4 bases and 0 bases, in that order; junction bases with no gene match: 11. The germline gives CDR1 SNHLY, CDR2 FYNNEI. The CDR3 coding sequence is TGTGCCAGCAGTGCCAGACCGGGACAGGGGGGAAGCTCCTATAATTCACCCCTCCACTTT. This translates into CASSARPGQGGSSYNSPLHF. Variable domain in full (rest from reference TRBV2 and TRBJ1-6): EPEVTQTPSHQVTQMGQEVILRCVPISNHLYFYWYRQILGQKVEFLVSFYNNEISEKSEIFDDQFSVERPDGSNFTLKIRSTKLEDSAMYFCASSARPGQGGSSYNSPLHFGNGTRLTVT.

This chain uses TRBV4-1 with TRBJ2-7; the D is unclear. Germline V gives CDR1 MGHRA, CDR2 YSYEKL. Trimming took off 1 base at V and 0 bases at J, with 16 bases between the two ends. The CDR3 is made up of 17 amino acids. The CDR3 loop reads CASSQVQTRRGSYEQYF. In DNA, the CDR3 is TGCGCCAGCAGCCAAGTCCAAACAAGAAGAGGCTCCTACGAGCAGTACTTC.

This chain links TRBV6-5 with TRBJ1-3; a weak D match, TRBD1 (6 bases). V lost 2 bases, J lost 3 bases, and 8 bases lay in between. The germline V gene has CDR1 MNHEY and CDR2 SVGAGI. This CDR3 is built from 14 residues. The CDR3: CASSYPGDGNTIYF. In DNA, the CDR3 is TGTGCCAGCAGTTACCCAGGGGATGGAAACACCATATATTTT.

The chain uses TRBV6-5 and TRBJ1-1; possibly TRBD1 for D (5 bases). The CDR3 sequence is 13 residues long. The V end was cut by 2 bases, the J end by 5 bases, with 9 bases between. From germline, CDR1 is MNHEY and CDR2 SVGAGI. Here the CDR3 DNA reads TGTGCCAGCAGTTACATTCGACAGACTGAAGCTTTCTTT. Its translation is CASSYIRQTEAFF.

The rearrangement uses TRBV19 and TRBJ2-2, with D perhaps matching TRBD1 (5 bases). CDR1 is LNHDA, CDR2 SQIVND, per germline (reference sequence). This CDR3 contains 14 residues. V was pared by 8 bases and J by 0 bases, with 10 bases between. The CDR3 DNA reads TGTGCCAGTGAACAGGACGCGAACACCGGGGAGCTGTTTTTT. It yields the protein CASEQDANTGELFF.

The V call is TRBV15, the J call TRBJ2-1; 9 bases fit TRBD1. Losses at the gene ends were 3 bases for V and 3 bases for J; bases not matched to a gene: 3. The CDR3 length is 15 residues. Germline V gene sequence: CDR1 LNHNV, CDR2 YYDKDF (reference sequence). CDR3 loop: CATSSGQGSYNEQFF. In DNA, the CDR3 is TGTGCCACCAGCAGCGGACAGGGGAGCTACAATGAGCAGTTCTTC.

This clone was counted once. CDR3 in DNA: TGTGCCAGCAGCCCTGATACAGGGGCCCATAATTCACCCCTCCACTTT. Translating gives CASSPDTGAHNSPLHF. This rearrangement joins TRBV7-2 to TRBJ1-6, with 7 bases matching TRBD1. This CDR3 contains 16 residues. The germline CDR1 and CDR2 sequences are SGHTA and FQGNSA. Trimming cost V 5 bases and J 5 bases; bases outside gene matches: 9. Complete variable domain (other parts from reference TRBV7-2 and TRBJ1-6): GAGVSQSPSNKVTEKGKDVELRCDPISGHTALYWYRQSLGQGLEFLIYFQGNSAPDKSGLPSDRFSAERTGGSVSTLTIQRTQQEDSAVYLCASSPDTGAHNSPLHFGNGTRLTVT.

The chain has TRBV2 and TRBJ1-2, with 8 bases aligning to TRBD1. The CDR3 is 17 amino acids. Germline trimming cut 3 bases from V and 6 bases from J; bases unmatched to any gene: 15. The V gene's germline CDR1 is SNHLY and CDR2 FYNNEI. The CDR3 DNA reads as TGTGCCAGCAGTGATGAGTCTTGGCGACAGGGGCGGAATGGCTACACCTTC. Amino acid sequence: CASSDESWRQGRNGYTF.

This chain uses TRBV9 with TRBJ1-4; D may be TRBD1 (6 bases). Per the germline V gene, CDR1 is SGDLS and CDR2 is YYNGEE. V dropped 4 bases and J dropped 8 bases, with 27 bases sitting between them. The CDR3 loop spans 18 amino acids. CDR3 sequence: CASSPPAGGVNFGEKLFF. The CDR3 coding sequence is TGTGCCAGCAGCCCCCCCGCGGGGGGCGTAAATTTCGGGGAAAAACTGTTTTTT.

V gene TRBV3-1 (or the pseudogene TRBV3-2) combines with J gene TRBJ1-6; possible D gene TRBD1, 5 bases. V gave up 4 bases and J gave up 5 bases, with 9 bases separating them. The CDR3 is 14 residues long. Germline CDR1 reads LGHDT; CDR2 reads YNNKEL (reference sequence). The CDR3 region is CASSPGQNNSPLHF. The CDR3 DNA follows: TGTGCCAGCAGCCCAGGGCAGAATAATTCACCCCTCCACTTT.

This rearrangement joins TRBV28 to TRBJ1-3; 8 nucleotides align to TRBD1. The CDR3 spans 16 residues. Germline V gene sequence: CDR1 MDHEN, CDR2 SYDVKM. V shed 3 bases and J 0 bases; nucleotides not matched to a gene: 4. The CDR3 reads CASSLTGVPSGNTIYF. The CDR3 DNA follows: TGTGCCAGCAGTTTGACAGGGGTACCCTCTGGAAACACCATATATTTT.

This clone was counted a single time. The chain carries TRBV28 and TRBJ2-5; possibly TRBD2 for D (6 bases). With 8 bases removed from V and 2 bases from J, the gap between germline ends came to 12 bases. CDR1 MDHEN and CDR2 SYDVKM come from the germline V gene. CDR3 length: 13 amino acids. The DNA for the CDR3 is TGTGCCAGCGTCGGGACTCCGCAAGAGACCCAGTACTTC. It yields the protein CASVGTPQETQYF.

The J gene is TRBJ2-1, the V gene TRBV5-1, with 15 bases matching TRBD2. The germline gives CDR1 SGHRS, CDR2 YFSETQ. Trimming took 0 bases from V and 7 from J; bases not matched to a gene: 2. The CDR3 contains 16 residues. CDR3 sequence: CASSLGGTSGRNEQFF. In DNA, the CDR3 is TGCGCCAGCAGCTTGGGCGGGACTAGCGGGAGGAATGAGCAGTTCTTC.

J is TRBJ1-2 and V is TRBV6-5; possible D gene TRBD1, 5 bases. The V end lost 7 bases, the J end lost 8 bases, and 17 bases lay between the germline ends. The V gene's germline CDR1 is MNHEY and CDR2 SVGAGI. The CDR3 is 13 amino acids. This chain's CDR3 is CASTALRWGGYTF. The CDR3 DNA sequence: TGTGCCAGCACCGCCCTTCGGTGGGGCGGCTACACCTTC.

The table lists this clone with a count of one. The chain employs TRBV30 and TRBJ1-6, with a possible D match to TRBD1 (6 bases). The V end was cut by 1 base, the J end by 13 bases, with 17 bases between. CDR3 size: 14 residues. Germline V gene sequence: CDR1 GTSNPN, CDR2 SVGIG (reference sequence). The DNA for the CDR3 is TGTGCCTGGAGTGGAAAAAGAACAGGGAATCCCCTCCACTTT. This encodes CAWSGKRTGNPLHF.

The V and J genes are TRBV18 and TRBJ2-1; TRBD2 agrees at 15 bases. Germline loops: CDR1 KGHSH, CDR2 LQKENI. This CDR3 spans 17 amino acids. The V gene end was trimmed by 1 base and the J gene end by 6 bases; junction bases not matched to a gene: 4. CDR3 region: CASSPQGLAGGPNEQFF. The CDR3 DNA sequence: TGTGCCAGCTCACCACAGGGACTAGCGGGAGGACCCAATGAGCAGTTCTTC.

This clone was counted a single time. This chain connects TRBV5-1 to TRBJ2-1; 13 positions match TRBD2. Unmatched junction bases numbered 6, after V lost 2 bases and J lost 10 bases. The CDR3 sequence is 15 residues long. Germline-derived CDR1 and CDR2 are SGHRS and YFSETQ. CDR3 amino acids: CASSLGTSGVGEQFF. Written as DNA, the CDR3 is TGCGCCAGCAGCTTAGGGACTAGCGGGGTTGGAGAGCAGTTCTTC.

The J gene is TRBJ2-5, the V gene TRBV6-5; TRBD2 aligns across 7 bases. After removal of 6 bases from V and 2 bases from J, the junction contained 9 bases not matched to a gene. There are 15 residues in the CDR3. Looked up from germline, CDR1 is MNHEY and CDR2 is SVGAGI. CDR3 loop: CASSRDGTTQETQYF. CDR3 DNA: TGTGCCAGCAGCCGCGACGGGACTACACAAGAGACCCAGTACTTC.